Here is one T cell receptor (beta chain) with its context. For the second PCR, which ran for 7 to 11 cycles, a sample-barcoded 5' primer and a J-beta primer mix were used. TCRdb independently ran MiXCR on the 5' RACE reads; one entry per CDR3 protein. The sample lists about 780,000 distinct CDR3 sequences; around 25% were seen once. The data originate from a study of blood T cells in healthy people across ages. These same records also appear under a second study, on T cells of mothers and their children.

The sequence derives from a boy between 10 and 17 years old in good health. The sequencing sample was made of blood.

The CDR3 DNA follows: TGCGCCAGCAGCTTGGGACGGGCGGGGGTGTACAATGAGCAGTTCTTC. Translating gives CASSLGRAGVYNEQFF. V gene TRBV5-1 combines with J gene TRBJ2-1, with 7 bases fitting TRBD2. J was trimmed by 4 bases and V by 0 bases; bases with no gene match: 7. This CDR3 spans 16 amino acids. Germline V CDR1 and CDR2: SGHRS, YFSETQ.